This T cell receptor (beta chain) was found in a study of blood T cell repertoires in COVID-19. Study-wide background: Spain, Italy and the United States supplied samples that represented acute and convalescent COVID-19. PBMCs, B-cell-depleted T cells, or T cells provided the cDNA or gDNA that made up the material.

In the study's own analysis: The assay estimated nucleated cells by amplifying reference gene primers. The data were produced by immunoSEQ multiplex PCR, yet TCRdb's version contains in-frame clones alone and is incomplete. D and trimming come from the DNA, and the V and J calls and clone size come from that table. Altogether fewer than 85,000 clones are present, roughly 70% being singletons, with the ten largest covering approximately 24%. V was trimmed by 11 bases and J by 13 bases, leaving 17 bases between them. From germline, CDR1 is MDHEN and CDR2 SYDVKM. This CDR3 comprises 11 residues. This receptor was identified in a man in his fifties or sixties with acute or convalescent COVID-19. The material sequenced was peripheral blood. This chain connects TRBV28 to TRBJ2-2, with TRBD1 as a possible D gene (7 bases). The CDR3 protein is CAGGRQGGLFF. The CDR3 DNA is TGTGCCGGGGGGCGACAGGGTGGGCTGTTTTTT. The whole variable domain, remainder taken from reference TRBV28 and TRBJ2-2, is DVKVTQSSRYLVKRTGEKVFLECVQDMDHENMFWYRQDPGLGLRLIYFSYDVKMKEKGDIPEGYSVSREKKERFSLILESASTNQTSMYLCAGGRQGGLFFGEGSRLTVL.